These 22 T cell receptor beta chains were all obtained from the same sample, sequenced in a study of T cells in Graves' hyperthyroidism and ophthalmopathy. RNA transcripts gave rise to amplified TCR beta CDR3 regions. HTBI primers drove first-round RT-PCR of the TCR CDR3. A single record per CDR3 protein comes from TCRdb applying MiXCR to the multiplex PCR reads. In the table there are about 300,000 distinct CDR3 sequences, about 25% of which are singletons. Sequenced material: blood. These TCRs come from a man in his forties with Graves' hyperthyroidism that later progressed to Graves' ophthalmopathy.

The chain uses TRBV2 and TRBJ2-7, with 9 bases aligning to TRBD2. Germline trimming cut 6 bases from V and 5 bases from J; bases unmatched to any gene: 2. The germline V gene has CDR1 SNHLY and CDR2 FYNNEI. This CDR3 has 12 amino acids. CDR3: CASSASGNEQYF. The CDR3 DNA sequence: TGTGCCAGCAGCGCTAGCGGGAACGAGCAGTACTTC.

The sample holds one count of this clonotype. J is TRBJ2-7 and V is TRBV12-3 or TRBV12-4, with D unresolved. V lost 2 bases to trimming and J lost 7 bases, with 9 bases between them. The CDR3 is 12 amino acids. This CDR3 reads CASSLQVEEQYF. CDR3 sequence (DNA): TGTGCCAGCAGTTTACAAGTGGAGGAGCAGTACTTC.

The chain links TRBV29-1 to TRBJ2-7; 9 nucleotides align to TRBD2. In germline, CDR1 is SQVTM, CDR2 ANQGSEA. The V and J ends lost 4 bases and 3 bases, in that order; junction bases with no gene match: 10. The CDR3 runs to 15 residues. As DNA, the CDR3 is TGCAGCGTTGGAGAGCCGGGACTAGCTGTCTACGAGCAGTACTTC. This encodes CSVGEPGLAVYEQYF.

This clonotype was observed at least ten times. V usage is TRBV6-1 and J usage is TRBJ2-7, with 7 bases aligning to TRBD1. The length of the CDR3 is 12 residues. Germline values: CDR1 MNHNS, CDR2 SASEGT. The V segment lost 6 bases and the J segment 7 bases; nucleotides outside the gene matches: 6. The chain's CDR3 is CASSKGAGEQYF. The CDR3 coding sequence is TGTGCCAGCAGCAAGGGGGCTGGAGAGCAGTACTTC.

This clonotype occurred many times. V gene TRBV29-1 combines with J gene TRBJ2-5, with D perhaps matching TRBD1 or TRBD2 (5 bases each). V lost 1 base to trimming and J lost 5 bases, with 35 bases between them. The germline CDR1 and CDR2 sequences are SQVTM and ANQGSEA. CDR3 length: 21 amino acids. The CDR3 here is CSVEVSPGRVRLRANRETQYF. The CDR3 coding sequence is TGCAGCGTTGAAGTTTCCCCGGGGCGGGTTCGGCTCCGGGCGAACCGGGAGACCCAGTACTTC.

This clonotype was seen many times. Relative to the germline gene, one junction end is altered; a read error may explain this. The chain joins TRBV30 to TRBJ1-2; 7 bases map to TRBD1. Germline V gene sequence: CDR1 GTSNPN, CDR2 SVGIG (reference sequence). The CDR3 is made up of 13 amino acids. The CDR3 sequence is CALSLDRNYGYTF. The CDR3 DNA is TGTGCCCTGAGTTTGGACAGGAACTACGGCTACACCTTC.

This clonotype was seen more than once but under ten times. This chain uses TRBV6-2 or TRBV6-3 with TRBJ2-7; D may match TRBD1 or TRBD2 (6 bases each). The V and J ends lost 10 bases and 7 bases respectively, with 17 bases between them. CDR3 size: 12 residues. Germline CDR1 reads MNHEY; CDR2 reads SVGEGT. In DNA form, the CDR3 reads TGTGCCACCCTAAGGGGGGTCGGAGAGCAGTACTTC. This sequence encodes CATLRGVGEQYF.

There are a few counts of this clonotype. This chain joins TRBV12-3 or TRBV12-4 and TRBJ2-7; 7 bases fit TRBD1. This CDR3 contains 13 residues. J was trimmed by 3 bases and V by 6 bases; bases with no gene match: 5. CDR3 sequence reads: CASSNRGIYEQYF. As DNA, the CDR3 is TGTGCCAGCAGCAACAGGGGAATCTACGAGCAGTACTTC.

This clonotype was detected only a few times. The chain combines TRBV20-1 with TRBJ2-5; TRBD1 might be the D (5 bases). The CDR3 is made up of 10 amino acids. CDR1 and CDR2 from the germline V gene are DFQATT and SNEGSKA (reference sequence). CDR3 sequence (DNA): TGCAGCCCTAGGGGCGAGACCCAGTACTTC. Amino acids: CSPRGETQYF.

This clonotype showed up just once. The chain recombines TRBV12-3 or TRBV12-4 with TRBJ2-7; 7 bases match TRBD2. The CDR3 has 14 residues. J gave up 6 bases and V 5 bases, and 10 bases lay outside the gene matches. This CDR3 is CASSPPTSFAEQYF. The CDR3 DNA sequence: TGTGCCAGCAGTCCCCCGACTAGCTTCGCCGAGCAGTACTTC.

At least ten counts were recorded for this clonotype. The rearrangement links TRBV6-1 to TRBJ1-5; D gene uncertain. Trimming removed 2 bases at V and 7 bases at J, with 9 bases between. CDR3 length: 13 amino acids. In germline, CDR1 is MNHNS, CDR2 SASEGT. The CDR3 DNA reads TGTGCCAGCAGTGAAACCTATGGGCAGCCCCAGCATTTT. Translated, it gives CASSETYGQPQHF.

This clonotype was detected ten times or more. V is TRBV6-1 and J is TRBJ1-5; possible D gene TRBD1, 6 bases. From germline, CDR1 is MNHNS and CDR2 SASEGT. Trimming removed 4 bases at V and 1 base at J, with 14 bases between. The CDR3 has 16 residues. In DNA form, the CDR3 reads TGTGCCAGCAGTGGAATGGGGGCCGGGAGCAATCAGCCCCAGCATTTT. Translation gives CASSGMGAGSNQPQHF.

This clonotype appeared many times. CDR3 residues: CASRTRGQNTEAFF. DNA for the CDR3: TGTGCCAGCAGAACCAGGGGGCAGAACACTGAAGCTTTCTTT. The chain employs TRBV11-2 and TRBJ1-1; 8 bases are shared with TRBD1. Germline CDR1 is SGHAT and CDR2 is FQNNGV. The CDR3 contains 14 residues. The V and J ends lost 6 bases and 1 base, in that order; junction bases with no gene match: 4.

This clonotype was seen many times. The chain links TRBV6-5 to TRBJ1-2; D gene uncertain. Germline-derived CDR1 and CDR2 are MNHEY and SVGAGI. The CDR3 is 15 amino acids. Trimming removed 0 bases from V and 7 bases from J, with 15 bases in between. The CDR3 DNA follows: TGTGCCAGCAGTTACTCGATTGGACGGTCGGCTGGCTACACCTTC. Its translation is CASSYSIGRSAGYTF.

This clonotype has at least ten counts. The genes are TRBV20-1 and TRBJ2-7; TRBD1 matches 9 bases. Unmatched junction bases numbered 15, after V lost 2 bases and J lost 1 base. Germline assignment: CDR1 DFQATT and CDR2 SNEGSKA (reference sequence). This CDR3 region has 18 residues. The CDR3 coding sequence is TGCAGTGCTAGACCATCCCTAGCCGGGGGACAGGGTTCCTACGAGCAGTACTTC. This translates into CSARPSLAGGQGSYEQYF.

This clonotype was picked up many times. This rearrangement joins TRBV29-1 to TRBJ2-7; 7 nucleotides match TRBD1. The V gene's germline CDR1 is SQVTM and CDR2 ANQGSEA. The length of the CDR3 is 13 residues. J lost 2 bases, V lost 4 bases, and 5 bases had no gene match. CDR3: CSVAGQIPYEQYF. Here the CDR3 DNA reads TGCAGCGTTGCGGGACAGATTCCCTACGAGCAGTACTTC.

The chain joins TRBV12-3 or TRBV12-4 to TRBJ1-2; D uncertain. The CDR3 is 13 amino acids. V was cut by 5 bases and J by 8 bases, with 15 bases left in between. Written as DNA, the CDR3 is TGTGCCAGCAGTCCCTTGTTTTTGGGGGGCTACACCTTC. Protein: CASSPLFLGGYTF.

The chain recombines TRBV28 with TRBJ2-7, with 8 bases aligning to TRBD2. J gave up 6 bases and V 8 bases, and 6 bases lay outside the gene matches. The CDR3 spans 12 residues. In germline, CDR1 is MDHEN, CDR2 SYDVKM. CDR3 sequence: CASGTGGTEQYF. The CDR3 region has the DNA TGTGCCAGCGGAACGGGGGGGACCGAGCAGTACTTC.

The CDR3 region has the DNA TGTGCCAGCCGCCCCCGGCCCGGGGGCGGAGATGGCTACACCTTC. Its translation: CASRPRPGGGDGYTF. This rearrangement joins TRBV6-1 to TRBJ1-2, with a weak D call TRBD1 (6 bases). Deletions cut 8 bases from V and 6 bases from J, with 22 bases between. This CDR3 contains 15 residues. In germline, CDR1 is MNHNS, CDR2 SASEGT.

The rearrangement links TRBV12-3 or TRBV12-4 to TRBJ1-6; D may be TRBD1 (6 bases). This CDR3 has 12 amino acids. Between the trimmed V and J ends, which lost 3 bases and 13 bases, there was a span of 10 bases. CDR3 loop: CASSFGQPPLHF. CDR3 sequence (DNA): TGTGCCAGCAGTTTTGGACAGCCTCCCCTCCACTTT.

This clonotype was counted ten times or more. The chain joins TRBV7-9 to TRBJ2-7; D gene ambiguous. This CDR3 contains 11 residues. V dropped 2 bases and J dropped 7 bases, with 6 bases sitting between them. Per the germline V gene, CDR1 is SEHNR and CDR2 is FQNEAQ (reference sequence). The DNA for the CDR3 is TGTGCCAGCAGCTTATCTGTTGAGCAGTACTTC. It specifies CASSLSVEQYF.

In this sample, this clonotype turned up a few times. This chain connects TRBV6-1 to TRBJ2-7; 9 bases agree with TRBD2. Trimming at V came to 6 bases and at J to 2 bases, leaving 5 bases not matched to a gene. CDR3 length: 14 residues. Germline assignment: CDR1 MNHNS and CDR2 SASEGT. The CDR3: CASRRREGPYEQYF. The DNA for the CDR3 is TGTGCCAGCAGGAGGCGGGAGGGACCCTACGAGCAGTACTTC.